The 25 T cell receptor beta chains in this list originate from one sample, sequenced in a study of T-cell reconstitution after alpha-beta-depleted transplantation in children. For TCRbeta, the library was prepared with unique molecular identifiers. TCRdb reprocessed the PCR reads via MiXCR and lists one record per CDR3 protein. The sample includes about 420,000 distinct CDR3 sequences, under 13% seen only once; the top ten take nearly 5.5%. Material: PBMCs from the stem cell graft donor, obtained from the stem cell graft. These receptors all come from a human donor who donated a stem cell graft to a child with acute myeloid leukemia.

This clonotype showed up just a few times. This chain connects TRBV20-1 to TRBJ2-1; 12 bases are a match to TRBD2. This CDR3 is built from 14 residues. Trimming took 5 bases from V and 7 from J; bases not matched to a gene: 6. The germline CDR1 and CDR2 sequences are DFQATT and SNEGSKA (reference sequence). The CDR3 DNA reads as TGCAGTGCTTCCCTAGCGGGAGGGCCTAATGAGCAGTTCTTC. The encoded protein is CSASLAGGPNEQFF.

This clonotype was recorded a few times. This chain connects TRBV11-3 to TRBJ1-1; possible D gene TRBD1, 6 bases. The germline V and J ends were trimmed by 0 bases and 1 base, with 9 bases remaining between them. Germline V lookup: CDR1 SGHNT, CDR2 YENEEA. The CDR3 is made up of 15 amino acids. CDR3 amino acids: CASSLDPTGNTEAFF. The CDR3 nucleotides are TGTGCCAGCAGCTTAGATCCGACAGGGAACACTGAAGCTTTCTTT.

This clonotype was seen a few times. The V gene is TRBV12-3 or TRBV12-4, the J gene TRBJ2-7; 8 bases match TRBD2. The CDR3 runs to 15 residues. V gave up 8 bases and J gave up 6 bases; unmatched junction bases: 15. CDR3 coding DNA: TGTGCCAGCTCTCCACAGGCTAGCGGGTTTGGCGAGCAGTACTTC. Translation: CASSPQASGFGEQYF.

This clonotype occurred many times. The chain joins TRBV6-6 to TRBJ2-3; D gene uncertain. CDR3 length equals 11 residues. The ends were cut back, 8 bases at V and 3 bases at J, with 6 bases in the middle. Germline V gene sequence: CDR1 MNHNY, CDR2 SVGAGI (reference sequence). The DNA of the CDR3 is TGTGCCAGCCTCGGGACAGATACGCAGTATTTT. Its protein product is CASLGTDTQYF.

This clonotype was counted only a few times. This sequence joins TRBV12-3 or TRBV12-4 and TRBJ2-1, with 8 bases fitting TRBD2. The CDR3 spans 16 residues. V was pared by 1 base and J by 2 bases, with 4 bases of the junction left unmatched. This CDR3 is CASSLGAGEPYNEQFF. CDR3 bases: TGTGCCAGCAGTTTAGGAGCGGGGGAGCCCTACAATGAGCAGTTCTTC.

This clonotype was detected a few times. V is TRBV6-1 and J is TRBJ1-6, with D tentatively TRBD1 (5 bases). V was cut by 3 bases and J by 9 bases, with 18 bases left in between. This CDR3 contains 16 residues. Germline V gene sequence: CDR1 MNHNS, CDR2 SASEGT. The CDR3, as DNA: TGTGCCAGCAGTGAGTATGTGGAGACAGTTGCTTCACCCCTCCACTTT. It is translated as CASSEYVETVASPLHF.

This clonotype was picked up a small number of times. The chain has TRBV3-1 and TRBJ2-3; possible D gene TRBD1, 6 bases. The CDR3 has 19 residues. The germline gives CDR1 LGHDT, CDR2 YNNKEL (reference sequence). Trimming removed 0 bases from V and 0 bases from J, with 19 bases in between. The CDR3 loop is CASSQDRPGHYASTDTQYF. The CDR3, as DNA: TGTGCCAGCAGCCAAGATCGCCCGGGACACTACGCTAGCACAGATACGCAGTATTTT.

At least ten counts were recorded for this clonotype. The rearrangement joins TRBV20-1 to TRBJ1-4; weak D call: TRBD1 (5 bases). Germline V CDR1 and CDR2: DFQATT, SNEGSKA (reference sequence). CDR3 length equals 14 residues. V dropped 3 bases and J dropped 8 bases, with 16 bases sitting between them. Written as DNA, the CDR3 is TGCAGTGCTAGCGATGTCCAAAAGGGGGAAAAACTGTTTTTT. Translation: CSASDVQKGEKLFF.

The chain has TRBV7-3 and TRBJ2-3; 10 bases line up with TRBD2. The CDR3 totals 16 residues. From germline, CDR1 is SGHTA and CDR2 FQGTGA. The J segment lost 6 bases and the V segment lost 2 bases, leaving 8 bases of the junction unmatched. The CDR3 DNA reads TGTGCCAGCAGCTTATTCGCCAGCGGGAGGGGTGATACGCAGTATTTT. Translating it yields CASSLFASGRGDTQYF.

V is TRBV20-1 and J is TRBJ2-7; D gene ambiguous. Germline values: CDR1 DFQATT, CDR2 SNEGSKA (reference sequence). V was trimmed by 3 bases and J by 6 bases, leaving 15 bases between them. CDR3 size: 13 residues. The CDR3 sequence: CSARIRVTGEQYF. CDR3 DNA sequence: TGCAGTGCTAGGATACGCGTCACTGGCGAGCAGTACTTC.

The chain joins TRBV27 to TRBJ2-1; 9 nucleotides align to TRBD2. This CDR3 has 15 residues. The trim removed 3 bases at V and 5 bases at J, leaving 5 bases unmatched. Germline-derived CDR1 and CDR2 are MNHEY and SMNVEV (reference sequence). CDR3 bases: TGTGCCAGCAGTTTCAGCGGGAGGCGTGACAATGAGCAGTTCTTC. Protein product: CASSFSGRRDNEQFF.

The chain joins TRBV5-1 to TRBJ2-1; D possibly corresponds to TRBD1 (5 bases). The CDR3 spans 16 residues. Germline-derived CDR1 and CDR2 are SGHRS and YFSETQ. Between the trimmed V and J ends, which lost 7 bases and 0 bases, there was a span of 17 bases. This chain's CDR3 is CASGNGHWSSYNEQFF. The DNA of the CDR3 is TGCGCCAGCGGGAACGGACACTGGAGCTCCTACAATGAGCAGTTCTTC.

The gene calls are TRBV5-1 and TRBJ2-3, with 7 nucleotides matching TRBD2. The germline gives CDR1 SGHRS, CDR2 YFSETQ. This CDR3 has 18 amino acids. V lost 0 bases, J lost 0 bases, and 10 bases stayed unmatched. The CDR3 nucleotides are TGCGCCAGCAGCTTGGACTACCCACTAGCGAGGAGCACAGATACGCAGTATTTT. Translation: CASSLDYPLARSTDTQYF.

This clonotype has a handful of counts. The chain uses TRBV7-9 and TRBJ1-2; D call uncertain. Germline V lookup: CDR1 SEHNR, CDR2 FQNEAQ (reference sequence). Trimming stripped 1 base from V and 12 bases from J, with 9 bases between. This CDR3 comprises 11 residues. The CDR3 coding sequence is TGTGCCAGCAGCTTAGGCTCCACGGACACCTTC. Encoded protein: CASSLGSTDTF.

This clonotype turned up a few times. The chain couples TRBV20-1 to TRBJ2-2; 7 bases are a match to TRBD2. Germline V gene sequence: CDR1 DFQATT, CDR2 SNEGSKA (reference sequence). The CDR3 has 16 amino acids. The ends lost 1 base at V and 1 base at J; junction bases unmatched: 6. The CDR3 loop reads CSARAAGNLNTGELFF. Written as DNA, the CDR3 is TGCAGTGCTAGAGCAGCGGGAAACCTGAACACCGGGGAGCTGTTTTTT.

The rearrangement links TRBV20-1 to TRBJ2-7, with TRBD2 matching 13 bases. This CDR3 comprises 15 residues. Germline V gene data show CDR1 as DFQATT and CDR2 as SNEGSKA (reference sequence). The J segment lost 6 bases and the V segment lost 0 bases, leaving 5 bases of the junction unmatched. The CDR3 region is CSARDLGLAGPEQYF. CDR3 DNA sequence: TGCAGTGCTAGAGATTTGGGACTAGCGGGACCCGAGCAGTACTTC.

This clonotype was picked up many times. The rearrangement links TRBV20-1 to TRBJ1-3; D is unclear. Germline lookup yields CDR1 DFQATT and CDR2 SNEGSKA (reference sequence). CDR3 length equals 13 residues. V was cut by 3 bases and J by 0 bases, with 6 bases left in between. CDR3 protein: CSASKISGNTIYF. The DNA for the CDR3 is TGCAGTGCTAGTAAGATCTCTGGAAACACCATATATTTT.

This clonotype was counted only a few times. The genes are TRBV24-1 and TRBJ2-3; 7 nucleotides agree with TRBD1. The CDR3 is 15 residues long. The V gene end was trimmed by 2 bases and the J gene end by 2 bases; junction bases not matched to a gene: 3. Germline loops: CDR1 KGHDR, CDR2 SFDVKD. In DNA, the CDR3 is TGTGCCACCAGTGATTCACAGGGGACCACAGATACGCAGTATTTT. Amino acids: CATSDSQGTTDTQYF.

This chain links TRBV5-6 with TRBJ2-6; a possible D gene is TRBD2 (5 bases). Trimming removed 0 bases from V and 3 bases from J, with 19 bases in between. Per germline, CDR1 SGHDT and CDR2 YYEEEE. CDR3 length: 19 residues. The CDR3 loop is CASSLDGLGPTDGANVLTF. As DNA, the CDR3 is TGTGCCAGCAGCTTGGACGGACTCGGGCCGACGGATGGGGCCAACGTCCTGACTTTC. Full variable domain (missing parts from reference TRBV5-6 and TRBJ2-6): DAGVTQSPTHLIKTRGQQVTLRCSPKSGHDTVSWYQQALGQGPQFIFQYYEEEERQRGNFPDRFSGHQFPNYSSELNVNALLLGDSALYLCASSLDGLGPTDGANVLTFGAGSRLTVL.

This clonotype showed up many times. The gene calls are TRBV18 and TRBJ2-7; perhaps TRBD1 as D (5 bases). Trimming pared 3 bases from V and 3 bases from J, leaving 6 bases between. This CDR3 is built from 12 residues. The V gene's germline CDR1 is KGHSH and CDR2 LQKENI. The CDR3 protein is CASSPDNYEQYF. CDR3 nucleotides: TGTGCCAGCTCACCGGACAACTACGAGCAGTACTTC.

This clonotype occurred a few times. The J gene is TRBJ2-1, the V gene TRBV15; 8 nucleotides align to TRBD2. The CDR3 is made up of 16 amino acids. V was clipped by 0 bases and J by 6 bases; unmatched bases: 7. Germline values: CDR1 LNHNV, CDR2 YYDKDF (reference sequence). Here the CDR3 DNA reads TGTGCCACCAGCAGAGATCCCAGCGGGAGTTTCAATGAGCAGTTCTTC. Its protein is CATSRDPSGSFNEQFF.

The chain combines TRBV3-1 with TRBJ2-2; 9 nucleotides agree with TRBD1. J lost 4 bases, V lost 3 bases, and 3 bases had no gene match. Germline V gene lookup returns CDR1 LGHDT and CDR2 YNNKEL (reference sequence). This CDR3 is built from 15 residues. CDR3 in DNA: TGTGCCAGCAGCCAGGGACAGGGTCCCACCGGGGAGCTGTTTTTT. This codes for CASSQGQGPTGELFF.

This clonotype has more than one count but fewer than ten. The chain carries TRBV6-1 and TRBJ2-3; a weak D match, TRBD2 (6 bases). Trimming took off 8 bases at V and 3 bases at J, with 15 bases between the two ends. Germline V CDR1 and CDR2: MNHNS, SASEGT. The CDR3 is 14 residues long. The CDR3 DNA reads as TGTGCCAGCGGCGTGCGGGGTGCGACAGATACGCAGTATTTT. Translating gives CASGVRGATDTQYF.

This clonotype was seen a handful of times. The CDR3 is CASSPSPIAGQEETQYF. DNA for the CDR3: TGTGCCAGCAGCCCAAGCCCAATAGCGGGGCAGGAAGAGACCCAGTACTTC. The genes are TRBV5-6 and TRBJ2-5; 8 nucleotides line up with TRBD2. Germline lookup yields CDR1 SGHDT and CDR2 YYEEEE. CDR3 size: 17 residues. Trimming cost V 4 bases and J 3 bases; bases outside gene matches: 14.

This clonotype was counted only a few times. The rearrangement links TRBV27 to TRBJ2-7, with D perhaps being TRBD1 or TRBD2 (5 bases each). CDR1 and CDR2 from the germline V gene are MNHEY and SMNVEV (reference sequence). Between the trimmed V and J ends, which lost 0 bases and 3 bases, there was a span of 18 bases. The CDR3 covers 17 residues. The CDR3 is CASSLSRRGSALYEQYF. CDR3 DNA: TGTGCCAGCAGTTTATCCCGCCGGGGCTCAGCCCTCTACGAGCAGTACTTC.